Presented here are 22 T cell receptor beta chains from one specimen sequenced in a study of blood T cell repertoires in COVID-19. The assay was immunoSEQ multiplex PCR, and TCRdb's table has in-frame clones only and misses some. Of tens of thousands of clones in the sample, about nine tenths were seen once. The specimen was peripheral blood. The receptors stem from a man aged 25-40 years with acute or convalescent COVID-19.

The V and J genes are TRBV3-1 (or the pseudogene TRBV3-2) and TRBJ1-6; TRBD1 matches at 8 bases. CDR1 is LGHDT and CDR2 is YNNKEL in the germline V gene (reference sequence). Trimming cost V 5 bases and J 10 bases; bases outside gene matches: 10. This CDR3 comprises 15 residues. The CDR3 nucleotides are TGTGCCAGCAGCTATTTCGCGGACAGGGCGTCACCCCTCCACTTT. Translating gives CASSYFADRASPLHF.

V usage is TRBV2 and J usage is TRBJ1-2, with 7 bases identical to TRBD1. There are 13 residues in the CDR3. Germline lookup yields CDR1 SNHLY and CDR2 FYNNEI. With V trimmed by 6 bases and J by 7 bases, 8 bases remained unmatched. The CDR3 DNA follows: TGTGCCAGCAGGCAAACCCCAGGGGGTGGCTACACCTTC. Amino acid sequence: CASRQTPGGGYTF.

The genes are TRBV3-1 (or the pseudogene TRBV3-2) and TRBJ1-1; 8 positions match TRBD1. This CDR3 spans 15 amino acids. V dropped 0 bases and J dropped 5; count of bases not matched to a gene: 5. The germline CDR1 and CDR2 sequences are LGHDT and YNNKEL (reference sequence). Here the CDR3 reads CASSQDGRGLTEAFF. The DNA of the CDR3 is TGTGCCAGCAGCCAAGATGGCAGGGGGCTGACTGAAGCTTTCTTT.

This chain links TRBV6-5 with TRBJ1-6; 9 bases align to TRBD1. V trimming: 3 bases; J trimming: 10 bases; junction bases outside the gene matches: 7. CDR3 length: 15 amino acids. CDR1 is MNHEY and CDR2 is SVGAGI in the germline V gene. The CDR3 nucleotides read TGTGCCAGCAGTTATGGGGACAGGGCGGCATCACCCCTCCACTTT. Amino acid sequence: CASSYGDRAASPLHF.

V and J are TRBV2 and TRBJ1-5; no reliable D call. The CDR3 is 13 amino acids. The germline V gene encodes CDR1 SNHLY and CDR2 FYNNEI. Trimming shortened V by 6 bases and J by 3 bases, and 9 bases separated the two germline ends. This CDR3 reads CASSVISNQPQHF. The CDR3 DNA reads as TGTGCCAGCAGCGTTATATCCAATCAGCCCCAGCATTTT.

The sample holds one count of this clone. This chain uses TRBV2 with TRBJ1-6; D may be TRBD1 (6 bases). Germline lookup yields CDR1 SNHLY and CDR2 FYNNEI. Trimming removed 7 bases at V and 5 bases at J, with 15 bases between. The CDR3 is 15 amino acids. The CDR3 spells CASNEGGINNSPLHF. Written as DNA, the CDR3 is TGTGCCAGCAACGAAGGGGGAATAAATAATTCACCCCTCCACTTT.

This chain uses TRBV7-2 with TRBJ2-5; TRBD1 agrees at 7 bases. The CDR3 length is 14 residues. V dropped 5 bases and J dropped 2; count of bases not matched to a gene: 5. Germline loops: CDR1 SGHTA, CDR2 FQGNSA. The CDR3: CASSPGTAQETQYF. The DNA for the CDR3 is TGTGCCAGCAGCCCAGGGACAGCTCAAGAGACCCAGTACTTC.

V gene TRBV6-5 combines with J gene TRBJ1-2; D might be TRBD1 (6 bases). Germline CDR1 and CDR2: MNHEY and SVGAGI. The ends were cut back, 5 bases at V and 8 bases at J, with 15 bases in the middle. This CDR3 has 13 amino acids. CDR3 bases: TGTGCCAGCAGTCGGGACGACCAGGGGGGCTACACCTTC. Residues: CASSRDDQGGYTF.

This CDR3 reads CASSPSDRGRETQYF. As DNA, the CDR3 is TGTGCCAGCAGTCCCTCGGACAGGGGAAGGGAGACCCAGTACTTC. The rearrangement joins TRBV27 to TRBJ2-5, with TRBD1 matching over 9 bases. V lost 5 bases and J lost 5; bases outside the gene matches: 9. Germline CDR1 is MNHEY and CDR2 is SMNVEV (reference sequence). This CDR3 is built from 15 residues.

In its sample, this clone was seen once. The V gene is TRBV3-1 (or the pseudogene TRBV3-2), the J gene TRBJ1-2; possible D gene TRBD1, 6 bases. V was shortened by 4 bases and J by 2 bases, with 11 bases between the two germline ends. CDR1 and CDR2 (germline): LGHDT, YNNKEL (reference sequence). The length of the CDR3 is 14 residues. DNA for the CDR3: TGTGCCAGCAGCCTTAGGGGGGGGAACTATGGCTACACCTTC. It is translated as CASSLRGGNYGYTF.

This chain links TRBV6-6 with TRBJ1-5, with D unresolved. Germline V gives CDR1 MNHNY, CDR2 SVGAGI (reference sequence). Between the trimmed V and J ends, which lost 2 bases and 2 bases, there was a span of 10 bases. This CDR3 has 15 amino acids. The CDR3 here is CASSYAPGGNQPQHF. Written as DNA, the CDR3 is TGTGCCAGCAGTTACGCCCCCGGGGGCAATCAGCCCCAGCATTTT.

The chain has TRBV15 and TRBJ2-2; D is perhaps TRBD2 (5 bases). CDR3 size: 15 residues. Germline V gene lookup returns CDR1 LNHNV and CDR2 YYDKDF (reference sequence). Trimming cost V 9 bases and J 6 bases, with 20 bases left between them. Here the CDR3 DNA reads TGTGCCACTAAAAACCCCGAAGACTATTCCGGGGAGCTGTTTTTT. It yields the protein CATKNPEDYSGELFF. Drawing the rest from reference TRBV15 and TRBJ2-2, the complete variable domain is DAMVIQNPRYQVTQFGKPVTLSCSQTLNHNVMYWYQQKSSQAPKLLFHYYDKDFNNEADTPDNFQSRRPNTSFCFLDIRSPGLGDTAMYLCATKNPEDYSGELFFGEGSRLTVL.

The chain uses TRBV2 and TRBJ2-1, with 9 nucleotides matching TRBD1. This CDR3 is 12 amino acids long. The germline CDR1 and CDR2 sequences are SNHLY and FYNNEI. The V gene end was trimmed by 8 bases and the J gene end by 7 bases; junction bases not matched to a gene: 3. CDR3 in DNA: TGTGCCAGCGAGACAGGGGGTAATGAGCAGTTCTTC. Translated: CASETGGNEQFF.

This clone appeared once. This chain uses TRBV18 with TRBJ2-7; TRBD1 aligns across 7 bases. The trim removed 6 bases at V and 4 bases at J, leaving 6 bases unmatched. The CDR3 runs to 13 residues. The germline V gene encodes CDR1 KGHSH and CDR2 LQKENI. CDR3: CASSPGTDYEQYV. The CDR3 region has the DNA TGTGCCAGCTCCCCCGGGACAGATTACGAGCAGTACGTC.

The chain links TRBV10-2 to TRBJ1-5, with 8 bases matching TRBD1. V was pared by 0 bases and J by 8 bases, with 0 bases of the junction left unmatched. The CDR3 spans 13 residues. CDR1 is WSHSY and CDR2 is SAAADI in the germline V gene. CDR3 residues: CASSESTGEPQHF. DNA of the CDR3: TGCGCCAGCAGTGAGTCGACAGGGGAGCCCCAGCATTTT.

The chain carries TRBV7-9 and TRBJ1-4; D is unclear. Germline V CDR1 and CDR2: SEHNR, FQNEAQ (reference sequence). This CDR3 has 12 amino acids. V lost 10 bases, J lost 8 bases, and 14 bases lay in between. The CDR3 nucleotides are TGTGCCACCCAAACTCAGGCCGAAAAACTGTTTTTT. Protein sequence: CATQTQAEKLFF. The complete variable domain, with remaining parts taken from reference TRBV7-9 and TRBJ1-4, reads DTGVSQNPRHKITKRGQNVTFRCDPISEHNRLYWYRQTLGQGPEFLTYFQNEAQLEKSRLLSDRFSAERPKGSFSTLEIQRTEQGDSAMYLCATQTQAEKLFFGSGTQLSVL.

This clone was found once. The chain combines TRBV2 with TRBJ2-7; 10 bases match TRBD1. Trimming cost V 7 bases and J 6 bases; bases outside gene matches: 12. Looked up from germline, CDR1 is SNHLY and CDR2 is FYNNEI. This CDR3 has 15 amino acids. CDR3 bases: TGTGCCAGCACTGGCCAGGGACAGGGGACAAGCGAGCAGTACGTC. It is translated as CASTGQGQGTSEQYV.

J is TRBJ1-3 and V is TRBV29-1; possibly TRBD1 for D (6 bases). The V end was cut by 4 bases, the J end by 0 bases, with 10 bases between. The CDR3 sequence is 14 residues long. Germline loops: CDR1 SQVTM, CDR2 ANQGSEA. CDR3 sequence reads: CSVGTGNSGNTIYF. For the CDR3, the DNA is TGCAGCGTTGGCACAGGGAACTCTGGAAACACCATATATTTT.

The rearrangement links TRBV24-1 to TRBJ2-5; weak D call: TRBD2 (7 bases). The CDR3 totals 13 residues. The V and J ends lost 6 bases and 5 bases respectively, with 12 bases between them. The V gene's germline CDR1 is KGHDR and CDR2 SFDVKD. CDR3 bases: TGTGCCACCAGTACGGGGGGCTTGGAGACCCAGTACTTC. Translation gives CATSTGGLETQYF.

This chain links TRBV6-5 with TRBJ1-2; D might be TRBD1 (6 bases). The CDR3 sequence is 13 residues long. Germline V CDR1 and CDR2: MNHEY, SVGAGI. Trimming removed 4 bases from V and 4 bases from J, with 10 bases in between. The CDR3 loop reads CASSLQGLYGYTF. The CDR3 nucleotides read TGTGCCAGCAGTTTACAGGGCCTCTATGGCTACACCTTC.

V is TRBV19 and J is TRBJ2-1, with TRBD2 matching 10 bases. Looked up from germline, CDR1 is LNHDA and CDR2 is SQIVND (reference sequence). V shed 3 bases, J shed 10 bases, and the junction held 9 bases outside the gene matches. This CDR3 is 15 amino acids long. The CDR3 nucleotides are TGTGCCAGTAGTATTGCTGGCGGGACTAGCGTCGAGCAGTTCTTC. Translating it yields CASSIAGGTSVEQFF.

The rearrangement joins TRBV11-2 to TRBJ1-6, with 7 bases matching TRBD1. Germline V CDR1 and CDR2: SGHAT, FQNNGV. Losses at the gene ends were 4 bases for V and 7 bases for J; bases not matched to a gene: 4. The CDR3 totals 14 residues. The CDR3 DNA is TGTGCCAGCAGCTACAGGGGAAGGAATTCACCCCTCCACTTT. It is translated as CASSYRGRNSPLHF. The full variable domain, with the rest looked up from reference TRBV11-2 and TRBJ1-6, is EAGVAQSPRYKIIEKRQSVAFWCNPISGHATLYWYQQILGQGPKLLIQFQNNGVVDDSQLPKDRFSAERLKGVDSTLKIQPAKLEDSAVYLCASSYRGRNSPLHFGNGTRLTVT.